The T cell receptor (beta chain) described here comes from a study of blood T cell repertoires in COVID-19. Assay: immunoSEQ multiplex PCR; the TCRdb copy retains only in-frame clones and omits some. Of some 120,000 clones listed, roughly 86% are singletons. This clone occurred once. This CDR3 contains 16 residues. The trim removed 1 base at V and 3 bases at J, leaving 8 bases unmatched. Per the germline V gene, CDR1 is SGHTA and CDR2 is FQGNSA. This TCR was sampled from a woman aged 55-69 years with acute or convalescent COVID-19. Material: peripheral blood. This rearrangement joins TRBV7-2 to TRBJ2-5, with 7 bases identical to TRBD2. The CDR3, as DNA: TGTGCCAGCAGCTTAGAACGCGGTCTAGCGGAAGAGACCCAGTACTTC. Protein sequence: CASSLERGLAEETQYF.